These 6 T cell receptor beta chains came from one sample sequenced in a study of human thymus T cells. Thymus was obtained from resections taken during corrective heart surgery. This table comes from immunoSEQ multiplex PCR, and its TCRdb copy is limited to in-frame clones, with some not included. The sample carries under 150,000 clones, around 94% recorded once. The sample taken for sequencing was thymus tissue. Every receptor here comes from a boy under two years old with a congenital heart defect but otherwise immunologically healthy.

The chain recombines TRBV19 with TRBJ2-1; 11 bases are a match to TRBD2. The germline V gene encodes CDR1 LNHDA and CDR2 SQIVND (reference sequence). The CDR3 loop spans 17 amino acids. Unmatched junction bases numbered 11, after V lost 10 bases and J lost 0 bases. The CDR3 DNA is TGTGCCACCGCTCAACTAGCGGGGGAAACCTCCTACAATGAGCAGTTCTTC. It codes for CATAQLAGETSYNEQFF.

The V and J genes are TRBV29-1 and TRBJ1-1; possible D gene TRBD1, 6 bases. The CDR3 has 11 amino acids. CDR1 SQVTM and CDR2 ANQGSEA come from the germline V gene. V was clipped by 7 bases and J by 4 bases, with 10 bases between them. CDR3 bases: TGCAGCGGATCAGGGGCCACTGAAGCTTTCTTT. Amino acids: CSGSGATEAFF.

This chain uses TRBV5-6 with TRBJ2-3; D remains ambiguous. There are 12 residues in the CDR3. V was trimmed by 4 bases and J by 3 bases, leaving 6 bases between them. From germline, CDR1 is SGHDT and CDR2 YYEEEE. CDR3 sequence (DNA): TGTGCCAGCAGCCGTTTGACAGATACGCAGTATTTT. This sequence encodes CASSRLTDTQYF.

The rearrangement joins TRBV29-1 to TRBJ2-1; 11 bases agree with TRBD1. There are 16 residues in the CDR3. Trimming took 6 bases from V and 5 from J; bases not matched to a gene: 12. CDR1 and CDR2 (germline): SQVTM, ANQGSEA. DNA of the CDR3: TGCAGCGTCGCCACAATGGGGGACAGGGGGAACAATGAGCAGTTCTTC. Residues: CSVATMGDRGNNEQFF.

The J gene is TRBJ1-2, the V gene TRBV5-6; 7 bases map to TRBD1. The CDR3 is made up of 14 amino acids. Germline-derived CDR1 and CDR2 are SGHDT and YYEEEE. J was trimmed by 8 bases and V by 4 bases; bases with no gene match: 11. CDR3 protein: CASSNQSRGGGYTF. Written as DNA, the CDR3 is TGTGCCAGCAGCAACCAATCAAGAGGGGGCGGCTACACCTTC.

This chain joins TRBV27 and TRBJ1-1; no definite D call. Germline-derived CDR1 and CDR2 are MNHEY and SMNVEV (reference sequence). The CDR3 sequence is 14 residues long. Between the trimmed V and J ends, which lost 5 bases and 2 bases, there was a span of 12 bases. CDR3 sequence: CASSPRQKNTEAFF. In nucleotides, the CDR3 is TGTGCCAGCAGTCCCCGCCAGAAAAACACTGAAGCTTTCTTT.